The present entry profiles one T cell receptor (beta chain) with its context. Its cognate antigen has yet to be identified. Qualities for individual bases were not recorded, and no much larger clone is one base off. To sequence the TCRbeta CDR3 region, genomic DNA was isolated from the sorted cells. The immunoSEQ Assay was used to sequence the TCRbeta CDR3 regions. The table comes from immuneACCESS by way of TCRdb, which keeps in-frame sequences with V and J called. Part of the clones is missing from these tables; in studies checked, under half for an unresolved V gene and the rest for unknown reasons. Recorded for this sample are approximately 24,000 clones; 79% of them occurred a single time. The ten largest clones add up to about 25% of the sample. The CDR3 has 17 amino acids, counting the end cysteine and phenylalanine. CDR3 DNA only is kept here, 51 bases in frame from base 1. According to the germline V gene, CDR1 reads SGHVS and CDR2 reads FQNEAQ. The junction carries 19 bases between V and J, which are trimmed by 2 bases and 3 bases respectively.

This sample is drawn from a study of OX40 agonist ivuxolimab in advanced cancers. In terms of the full investigation: Ivuxolimab was a fully human IgG2 agonistic monoclonal antibody targeting the costimulatory receptor OX40 (CD134). Intravenous ivuxolimab was administered to patients every 2 weeks at six dose levels: 0.01, 0.1, 0.3, 1.5, 3 and 10 mg/kg. Of the 50 or so patients in dose escalation, about 20 had hepatocellular carcinoma, some 15 had melanoma, 9 had renal cell carcinoma and 9 had head and neck cancer. A male proportion of almost 85% and a mean age of around 60 years, ranging from 23 to 79, were recorded for the dose-escalation cohort. Patients were allowed to have had prior anti-PD-1, anti-PD-L1 or anti-CTLA-4 therapy, and around two fifths of the dose-escalation patients had been treated with checkpoint inhibitors. Three dose-escalation patients achieved partial responses, one with hepatocellular carcinoma and two with cutaneous melanoma. The purpose of peripheral TCRbeta sequencing was to test whether ivuxolimab changed TCR sequence diversity and led to clonal T-cell expansion. The paper reports the monotherapy dose-escalation portion (N ≈ 52 patients) of the phase I ivuxolimab trial. Broader findings and caveats from the paper: Low levels of normalized T-cell clonal expansion were also seen in some nonresponding patients. After ivuxolimab, expanded clones were on average more numerous among CD8+ T cells than among CD4+ T cells. At doses of 0.1 to 3.0 mg/kg, clonal expansion of both CD4+ and CD8+ T cells in blood was seen between baseline and week 6. The antigen specificity of the clonally expanded peripheral T cells was not determined. In the 0.1-3.0 mg/kg groups, partial responders were among the patients with the lowest normalized peripheral clonal expansion, particularly in CD8+ T cells.

The trial excluded patients who had a history of autoimmune disease or who were on systemic immunosuppression. Peripheral blood for TCR sequencing was collected from all dose cohorts at baseline, on cycle 4 day 1, and on cycle 7 day 1. Samples were obtained from an open-label, multicenter, first-in-human phase I dose-escalation trial of ivuxolimab. Adults with locally advanced or metastatic head and neck squamous cell, hepatocellular, melanoma or renal cell carcinoma were enrolled in the trial. Before TCR sequencing, CD4+ T cells and CD8+ T cells were sorted from peripheral blood as separate populations.

The rearranged chain carries TRBV7-8 and TRBJ2-5, with no D gene named confidently. Sequenced here: CD4+ or CD8+ T cells sorted from blood, sampled in a trial of the OX40 agonist ivuxolimab. The receptor comes from an adult with an advanced solid tumor such as melanoma, head and neck, liver or kidney cancer. The CDR3 reads CASSLKLASGPKETQYF. The bases are TGTGCCAGCAGCTTAAAATTAGCAAGTGGCCCTAAAGAGACCCAGTACTTC.